The 8 T cell receptor beta chains below all came from one sample that was sequenced in a study of memory CD4+ T cells and cytomegalovirus serostatus. The sort gate was single viable CD3+CD4+CD8-CD45RO+ cells for memory CD4+ T cells. Produced via immunoSEQ multiplex PCR; TCRdb's table is partial and in-frame only. The sample contains about 44,000 clones, around three quarters of which appear only once. Specimen: memory CD4+ T cells from blood. These TCRs come from an adult in good health and CMV-seronegative.

The V gene is TRBV7-9, the J gene TRBJ2-3; possibly TRBD1 for D (6 bases). V lost 5 bases, J lost 1 base, and 13 bases lay in between. The CDR3 is made up of 15 amino acids. Germline assignment: CDR1 SEHNR and CDR2 FQNEAQ (reference sequence). DNA of the CDR3: TGTGCCAGCAGCCTGCAGGGGTACGGCACAGATACGCAGTATTTT. Amino acid sequence: CASSLQGYGTDTQYF.

The chain is built from TRBV5-6 and TRBJ2-1; D gene unclear. CDR3 length equals 12 residues. V was cut by 0 bases and J by 7 bases, with 5 bases left in between. CDR1 SGHDT and CDR2 YYEEEE come from the germline V gene. The CDR3 loop is CASSLGQNEQFF. In DNA, the CDR3 is TGTGCCAGCAGCTTGGGGCAGAATGAGCAGTTCTTC.

DNA for the CDR3: TGTGCCAGCAGCTTACTGGGGTTGAACACTGAAGCTTTCTTT. It yields the protein CASSLLGLNTEAFF. The rearrangement joins TRBV11-2 to TRBJ1-1; no firm D call. Trimming took off 2 bases at V and 0 bases at J, with 7 bases between the two ends. CDR1 and CDR2 (germline): SGHAT, FQNNGV. The CDR3 is 14 residues long.

The chain joins TRBV5-1 to TRBJ1-4, with no clear D. Germline V CDR1 and CDR2: SGHRS, YFSETQ. The CDR3 totals 15 residues. Trimming removed 4 bases from V and 3 bases from J, with 13 bases in between. The CDR3 region has the DNA TGCGCCAGCAGCGAAGACGGGTCGGCTAATGAAAAACTGTTTTTT. This codes for CASSEDGSANEKLFF.

The chain carries TRBV2 and TRBJ2-7, with a possible D match to TRBD1 (7 bases). This CDR3 has 15 amino acids. The V end was cut by 4 bases, the J end by 7 bases, with 20 bases between. Germline V gene data show CDR1 as SNHLY and CDR2 as FYNNEI. CDR3 DNA: TGTGCCAGCAGTGGGCTCGACAGGGTGGGGGGAGAGCAGTACTTC. Its protein is CASSGLDRVGGEQYF.

The CDR3 nucleotides read TGTGCCAGCTCAGATGAGGAGGGAGAGACCCAGTACTTC. As protein: CASSDEEGETQYF. J is TRBJ2-5 and V is TRBV18; the D gene is possibly TRBD2 (6 bases). Per the germline V gene, CDR1 is KGHSH and CDR2 is LQKENI. Trimming removed 5 bases at V and 4 bases at J, with 11 bases between. The CDR3 loop spans 13 amino acids.

CDR3 in DNA: TGTGCCATCAGTGAGTGGGCGGGGACCGAGCAGTACTTC. This sequence encodes CAISEWAGTEQYF. This chain links TRBV10-3 with TRBJ2-7, with a tentative D call TRBD2 (6 bases). The CDR3 extends over 13 amino acids. The V gene lost 1 base and the J gene lost 6 bases, with 10 bases spanning the gap. Germline V gives CDR1 ENHRY, CDR2 SYGVKD.

This clone turned up a few times. This rearrangement joins TRBV4-2 to TRBJ1-2; 10 bases agree with TRBD1. Looked up from germline, CDR1 is LGHNA and CDR2 is YNFKEQ. V lost 7 bases, J lost 7 bases, and 9 bases stayed unmatched. The CDR3 totals 14 residues. In DNA, the CDR3 is TGTGCCAGCATACTCGACAGGGGGCACGGTGGCTACACCTTC. This gives the protein CASILDRGHGGYTF.